Detailed here is one T cell receptor (beta chain). Its antigen remains unidentified. The sample originates from a study of shared clonotypes between healthy human individuals. Study-wide results and limits: Larger estimated richness was generally seen in naive subsets than in memory subsets. Some clonotypes were shared by all four sorted-subset donors, while others were not shared. The non-shared ones had lower generation probabilities than the shared ones.

CD45RO-negative cells were positively selected for CCR7, leaving out terminally differentiated effector memory CD45RA+ cells. The assay was run at deep level. Using immunoSEQ multiplex PCR, the repertoire was profiled, and TCRdb retains in-frame clones only, with some absent. In the table there are millions of clones, about 92% of which are singletons. Germline V gene lookup returns CDR1 GTSNPN and CDR2 SVGIG (reference sequence). Trimming shortened V by 0 bases and J by 9 bases, and 12 bases separated the two germline ends. The CDR3 sequence is 13 residues long. The sequence was obtained from a man between 18 and 29 years old in good health. Some clones in this sample may be carry-over from other donors' samples. Sequencing was carried out using naive CD8+ T cells from PBMCs. The rearrangement links TRBV30 to TRBJ2-1; no reliable D call. The CDR3 loop is CAWSVLTGPEQFF. The CDR3 bases are TGTGCCTGGAGTGTTTTGACGGGCCCTGAGCAGTTCTTC.